A single sample is the source of the 5 T cell receptor beta chains below, sequenced in a study of cytomegalovirus exposure and HLA in healthy donors. A multiplex PCR was run with 60 Vbeta primers and 13 Jbeta primers. Generated by immunoSEQ multiplex PCR, the TCRdb table keeps only in-frame clones and is missing some. Of about 150,000 clones listed, approximately 80% are singletons. The sequenced sample consisted of PBMCs. The receptors were sampled from a woman between 40 and 55 years old in good health and CMV-seronegative.

The rearrangement links TRBV7-2 to TRBJ2-5, with 7 bases identical to TRBD1. Trimming took 5 bases from V and 2 from J; bases not matched to a gene: 8. This CDR3 comprises 15 residues. Looked up from germline, CDR1 is SGHTA and CDR2 is FQGNSA. DNA of the CDR3: TGTGCCAGCAGCATCCGGGGACAGCCTCAAGAGACCCAGTACTTC. As protein: CASSIRGQPQETQYF.

This clone was picked up a small number of times. This sequence joins TRBV5-6 and TRBJ2-7; D call uncertain. V gave up 0 bases and J gave up 7 bases, with 5 bases separating them. Per germline, CDR1 SGHDT and CDR2 YYEEEE. The CDR3 consists of 11 residues. DNA of the CDR3: TGTGCCAGCAGCTTGGGTCGGGAGCAGTACTTC. Protein product: CASSLGREQYF.

The chain joins TRBV19 to TRBJ2-3; 7 positions match TRBD2. Germline loops: CDR1 LNHDA, CDR2 SQIVND (reference sequence). The CDR3 is made up of 14 amino acids. Trimming took 3 bases from V and 5 from J; bases not matched to a gene: 5. CDR3 sequence: CASSMGVAGDTQYF. The CDR3 coding sequence is TGTGCCAGTAGTATGGGTGTAGCGGGAGATACGCAGTATTTT.

The CDR3 reads CASSTQSGTPVSGELFF. CDR3 bases: TGTGCCAGCAGCACCCAATCCGGGACTCCCGTTTCCGGGGAGCTGTTTTTT. The V call is TRBV7-2, the J call TRBJ2-2; possibly TRBD2 for D (6 bases). Trimming stripped 5 bases from V and 6 bases from J, with 22 bases between. CDR1 and CDR2 from the germline V gene are SGHTA and FQGNSA. This CDR3 region has 17 residues.

This sequence joins TRBV5-1 and TRBJ2-2; TRBD2 aligns across 8 bases. From germline, CDR1 is SGHRS and CDR2 YFSETQ. This CDR3 has 16 amino acids. The trim removed 2 bases at V and 4 bases at J, leaving 7 bases unmatched. The CDR3: CASSFTSGGGTGELFF. The CDR3 coding sequence is TGCGCCAGCAGCTTTACTAGCGGAGGGGGCACCGGGGAGCTGTTTTTT.